These T cell receptor beta chains were read from a single sample in a study of T cells in Graves' hyperthyroidism and ophthalmopathy. TCRdb used MiXCR to reprocess the multiplex PCR reads, holding one entry per CDR3 protein. The sample has around 350,000 distinct CDR3 sequences, 15% to 20% seen once. The sequenced sample was blood. The receptors come from a woman younger than 30 with Graves' hyperthyroidism. Both conserved end residues are part of each CDR3. D genes are given only for firm matches. The listing skips clone size in some rows; elsewhere it reads once, few, many or a size class.

d_call: -
clone_size: many
j_call: TRBJ1-1
v_call: TRBV12-3/TRBV12-4
cdr3_length: 14
cdr3_nt: TGTGCCAGCAGTTTAAGAGCAGGGGTTACTGAAGCTTTCTTT
cdr3_aa: CASSLRAGVTEAFF

d_call: -
clone_size: many
j_call: TRBJ1-5
v_call: TRBV7-2
cdr3_length: 13
cdr3_nt: TGTGCCAGCAGTCAGGAGGTATATCAGCCCCAGCATTTT
cdr3_aa: CASSQEVYQPQHF

d_call: -
clone_size: many
j_call: TRBJ1-2
v_call: TRBV5-1
cdr3_length: 14
cdr3_nt: TGCGCCAGCAGCCCTGACGGGGAAAACTATGGCTACACCTTC
cdr3_aa: CASSPDGENYGYTF

d_call: -
clone_size: many
j_call: TRBJ1-3
v_call: TRBV12-3/TRBV12-4
cdr3_length: 14
cdr3_nt: TGTGCCAGCAGTTTTTGGGAGGCTGGAAACACCATATATTTT
cdr3_aa: CASSFWEAGNTIYF

d_call: -
clone_size: once
j_call: TRBJ2-5
v_call: TRBV12-3/TRBV12-4
cdr3_length: 11
cdr3_nt: TGTGCCAGCAGTGAGGGGGAGACCCAGGACTTC
cdr3_aa: CASSEGETQDF

d_call: TRBD2
clone_size: many
j_call: TRBJ2-2
v_call: TRBV5-1
cdr3_length: 16
cdr3_nt: TGCGCCAGCAGCTGGCTGACTAGCGACAACACCGGGGAGCTGTTTTTT
cdr3_aa: CASSWLTSDNTGELFF

d_call: TRBD1
clone_size: many
j_call: TRBJ2-3
v_call: TRBV24-1
cdr3_length: 16
cdr3_nt: TGTGCCACCAGTGATCCGGGACAGGGGAGTGCAGATACGCAGTATTTT
cdr3_aa: CATSDPGQGSADTQYF

d_call: -
clone_size: -
j_call: TRBJ2-6
v_call: TRBV27
cdr3_length: 15
cdr3_nt: TGTGCCAGCAGAACTAAGGGGTCTGGGGCCAACGTCCTGACTTTC
cdr3_aa: CASRTKGSGANVLTF

d_call: TRBD1
clone_size: -
j_call: TRBJ1-2
v_call: TRBV7-9
cdr3_length: 14
cdr3_nt: TGTGCCAGCACCCCCGCCCAGGGGGCTAATGGCTACACCTTC
cdr3_aa: CASTPAQGANGYTF

d_call: -
clone_size: few
j_call: TRBJ2-7
v_call: TRBV4-1
cdr3_length: 14
cdr3_nt: TGCGCCAGCAGCCAAGAGCCGACGAGTCGCGAGCAGTACTTC
cdr3_aa: CASSQEPTSREQYF

d_call: TRBD2
clone_size: many
j_call: TRBJ2-7
v_call: TRBV7-3
cdr3_length: 13
cdr3_nt: TGTGCCAGCAGCATCGGGGGGGGGAACGAGCAGTACTTC
cdr3_aa: CASSIGGGNEQYF

d_call: TRBD2
clone_size: -
j_call: TRBJ2-7
v_call: TRBV6-1
cdr3_length: 14
cdr3_nt: TGTGCCAGCAGAAAGGGGAGGGATGGCTACGAGCAGTACTTC
cdr3_aa: CASRKGRDGYEQYF

d_call: TRBD1
clone_size: many
j_call: TRBJ1-5
v_call: TRBV20-1
cdr3_length: 14
cdr3_nt: TGCAGTGCTAGAGATCAGGGGGCTTATCAGCCCCAGCATTTT
cdr3_aa: CSARDQGAYQPQHF

d_call: -
clone_size: once
j_call: TRBJ1-5
v_call: TRBV18
cdr3_length: 15
cdr3_nt: TGTGTCAGCTCACCATACAGTTTCAGAGATCAGCCCCAGCATTTT
cdr3_aa: CVSSPYSFRDQPQHF

d_call: TRBD1
clone_size: -
j_call: TRBJ1-1
v_call: TRBV11-2
cdr3_length: 13
cdr3_nt: TGTGCCAGCAGCCCAACAGGGGGCCTTGAAGCTTTCTTT
cdr3_aa: CASSPTGGLEAFF

d_call: TRBD1
clone_size: many
j_call: TRBJ2-7
v_call: TRBV7-2
cdr3_length: 13
cdr3_nt: TGTGCCAGCAGCGTGACAGGGGCCTACGAGCAGTACTTC
cdr3_aa: CASSVTGAYEQYF

d_call: -
clone_size: -
j_call: TRBJ1-5
v_call: TRBV7-2
cdr3_length: 14
cdr3_nt: TGTGCCAGCAGCTTCTTCGGGAACAATCAGCCCCAGCATTTT
cdr3_aa: CASSFFGNNQPQHF

d_call: -
clone_size: -
j_call: TRBJ1-2
v_call: TRBV10-3
cdr3_length: 13
cdr3_nt: TGTGCCATTGCGGAGGGGCCTAACTATGGCTACACCTTC
cdr3_aa: CAIAEGPNYGYTF

d_call: TRBD2
clone_size: many
j_call: TRBJ2-2
v_call: TRBV4-1
cdr3_length: 15
cdr3_nt: TGCGCCAGCGGCAGCGGGGCCTTGGACACCGGGGAGCTGTTTTTT
cdr3_aa: CASGSGALDTGELFF

d_call: -
clone_size: many
j_call: TRBJ1-1
v_call: TRBV11-2
cdr3_length: 12
cdr3_nt: TGTGCCAGCAGCTTAGCTGTGGGTGAAGCTTTCTTT
cdr3_aa: CASSLAVGEAFF

d_call: -
clone_size: few
j_call: TRBJ2-3
v_call: TRBV9
cdr3_length: 13
cdr3_nt: TGTGCCAGCAGCGAAGAGGCGACAGATACGCAGTATTTT
cdr3_aa: CASSEEATDTQYF